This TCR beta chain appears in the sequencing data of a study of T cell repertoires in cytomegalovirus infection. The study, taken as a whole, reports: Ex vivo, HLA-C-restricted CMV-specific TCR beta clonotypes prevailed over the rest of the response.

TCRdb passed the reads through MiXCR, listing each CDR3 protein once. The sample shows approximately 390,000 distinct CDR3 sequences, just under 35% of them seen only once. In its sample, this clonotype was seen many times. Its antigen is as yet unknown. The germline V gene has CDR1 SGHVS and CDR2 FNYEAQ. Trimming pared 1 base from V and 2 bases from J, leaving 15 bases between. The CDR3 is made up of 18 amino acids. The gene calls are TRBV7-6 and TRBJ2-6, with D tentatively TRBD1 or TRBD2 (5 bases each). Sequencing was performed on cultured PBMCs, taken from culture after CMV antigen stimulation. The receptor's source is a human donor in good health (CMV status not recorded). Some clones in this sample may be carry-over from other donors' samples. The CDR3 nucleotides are TGTGCCAGCAGCTTAGGGGGACCCTTGCCCACTGGGGCCAACGTCCTGACTTTC. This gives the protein CASSLGGPLPTGANVLTF.